The rows below give T cell receptor beta chains drawn from one sample of a study of human T cells and chemical hapten exposure. TCRdb redid the calling of the 5' RACE reads with MiXCR, one entry per CDR3 protein. The sample has about 81,000 distinct CDR3 sequences; approximately 8% are singletons. Receptor source: a male donor in good health. The CDR3 runs from the conserved cysteine through the conserved F or W. The order of the fields is D gene, V gene, J gene, clone size, CDR3 DNA, CDR3 protein. The D gene is left open where the match is weak. Not every row has a clone size; where given, it reads once, few, many or a size class.

>-|TRBV5-1|TRBJ2-5|few
TGCGCCAGCAGCTTGGAAGACCGAGAGACCCAGTACTTC
CASSLEDRETQYF
>-|TRBV20-1|TRBJ2-1|many
TGCAGTGCTAGATTAGGGAATGAGCAGTTCTTC
CSARLGNEQFF
>TRBD1|TRBV11-2|TRBJ2-7|many
TGTGCCAGCAGCTTCGGGGACAGGCCTGAGCACGAGCAGTACTTC
CASSFGDRPEHEQYF
>TRBD1|TRBV19|TRBJ1-2|few
TGTGCCAGTAGTAACGGGACAGGGGATCTGAATGGCTACACCTTC
CASSNGTGDLNGYTF
>TRBD1|TRBV18|TRBJ1-6|-
TGTGCCAGCTCACTGACAGGGGGACGCGCTTCACCCCTCCACTTT
CASSLTGGRASPLHF
>-|TRBV5-1|TRBJ1-1|-
TGCGCCAGCAGCTTGGAAATGGGGCTTTCGAACACTGAAGCTTTCTTT
CASSLEMGLSNTEAFF
>TRBD2|TRBV5-5|TRBJ2-1|-
TGTGCCAGCAAGCTAGGGCTAGCGGAGTCCAATGAGCAGTTCTTC
CASKLGLAESNEQFF
>-|TRBV20-1|TRBJ2-2|-
TGCAGTGCTAGAGAACAGCTTAACACCGGGGAGCTGTTTTTT
CSAREQLNTGELFF
>TRBD1|TRBV28|TRBJ2-5|many
TGTGCCAGCGTCAACCTTGGACAGGGACAAGAGACCCAGTACTTC
CASVNLGQGQETQYF
>-|TRBV20-1|TRBJ2-2|few
TGCAGTGCTAGAAAGGGGACGCTGAACACCGGGGAGCTGTTTTTT
CSARKGTLNTGELFF
>TRBD1|TRBV14|TRBJ1-1|-
TGTGCCAGCAGCCAATGGGGACAGGGTAACACTGAAGCTTTCTTT
CASSQWGQGNTEAFF
>-|TRBV7-9|TRBJ1-1|-
TGTGCCAGCAGCCCCCGGGGCTACACTGAAGCTTTCTTT
CASSPRGYTEAFF
>-|TRBV2|TRBJ2-6|-
TGTGCCAGCAGTGAAGCGGTACTGGTCCTGACTTTC
CASSEAVLVLTF
>-|TRBV10-1|TRBJ2-2|many
TGCGCCAGCACCCCCGGGGGCACAGCGAACACCGGGGAGCTGTTTTTT
CASTPGGTANTGELFF
>-|TRBV11-3|TRBJ2-3|few
TGTGCCAGCAGTGACAGCGCCACAGATACGCAGTATTTT
CASSDSATDTQYF
>-|TRBV5-5|TRBJ1-1|-
TGTGCCAGCAGACCGGTTCAGGGTCCTATGGGGACTGAAGCTTTCTTT
CASRPVQGPMGTEAFF
>TRBD2|TRBV6-2/TRBV6-3|TRBJ2-1|few
TGTGCCAGCAATTTAGGGGCGGGGGGGGCACGGCAGTTCTTC
CASNLGAGGARQFF
>-|TRBV28|TRBJ2-5|many
TGTGCCAGCAGTTCACCGGGACCCGGACAAGAGACCCAGTACTTC
CASSSPGPGQETQYF
>-|TRBV12-3/TRBV12-4|TRBJ2-3|few
TGTGCCAGCAGCCCAGGCGGGCTAAACACAGATACGCAGTATTTT
CASSPGGLNTDTQYF
>TRBD1|TRBV20-1|TRBJ1-1|few
TGCAGTGCTACGACAGGGGGTCCGGAGGCTTTCTTT
CSATTGGPEAFF
>-|TRBV10-3|TRBJ2-1|-
TGTGCCATCAGTGAAGGGGATGGTGAGCAGTTCTTC
CAISEGDGEQFF
>TRBD1|TRBV6-1|TRBJ2-7|-
TGTGCCAGCAGCCCGGGACAGGGGAGCGAGCAGTACTTC
CASSPGQGSEQYF
>-|TRBV29-1|TRBJ2-4|-
TGCAGCGCCAAGGTTAACGGACGGTGGGGGGAGCTAGCCAAAAACATTCAGTACTTC
CSAKVNGRWGELAKNIQYF
>-|TRBV12-3/TRBV12-4|TRBJ1-5|few
TGTGCCAGCAGTGTCGGGATTCGGAGCAATCAGCCCCAGCATTTT
CASSVGIRSNQPQHF
>TRBD1|TRBV7-9|TRBJ2-7|many
TGTGCCAGCAGCCCTCCGGGACAGAAGTACGAGCAGTACTTC
CASSPPGQKYEQYF
>-|TRBV6-5|TRBJ1-2|few
TGTGCCAGCAGTTACGACAATAAAAGAGGCTACACCTTC
CASSYDNKRGYTF
>-|TRBV20-1|TRBJ2-3|many
TGCAGTGCTATCTCTTCATGGTTCTTTAGCACAGATACGCAGTATTTT
CSAISSWFFSTDTQYF
>-|TRBV6-6|TRBJ1-5|many
TGTGCCAGCAGAGACTACCCGACACCCGACAATCAGCCCCAGCATTTT
CASRDYPTPDNQPQHF
>-|TRBV7-9|TRBJ1-2|-
TGTGCCAGCAGCGAAAGACAGAATAACTATGGCTACACCTTC
CASSERQNNYGYTF
>TRBD1|TRBV5-1|TRBJ2-2|few
TGCGCCAGCAGCTTTCGGACAGGAGCCGGGGAGCTGTTTTTT
CASSFRTGAGELFF
>-|TRBV12-3/TRBV12-4|TRBJ2-2|-
TGTGCCAGCAGCCTTGGGTCCCCCACCGGGGAGCTGTTTTTT
CASSLGSPTGELFF
>-|TRBV10-3|TRBJ1-4|-
TGTGCCATCAGTGCTCCAGGGGCTGAGGGAAAACTGTTTTTT
CAISAPGAEGKLFF
>-|TRBV6-1|TRBJ2-1|many
TGTGCCAGCAGTCTAGCGCTTAATGAGCAGTTCTTC
CASSLALNEQFF
>-|TRBV29-1|TRBJ2-5|many
TGCAGCAAACAGGACCCGATTCAAGAGACCCAGTACTTC
CSKQDPIQETQYF
>-|TRBV2|TRBJ1-1|few
TGTGCCAGCGGAGGACTCGCGCCTGAAGCTTTCTTT
CASGGLAPEAFF
>-|TRBV6-6|TRBJ2-1|many
TGTGCCAGCAGTTACGACTTTTTAAATGAGCAGTTCTTC
CASSYDFLNEQFF
>-|TRBV5-1|TRBJ1-5|few
TGCGCCAGCAGCCCTGGGGGGAAGAATCAGCCCCAGCATTTT
CASSPGGKNQPQHF
>-|TRBV27|TRBJ2-1|many
TGTGCCAGCAGTTTCAGCCTCTCCTACAATGAGCAGTTCTTC
CASSFSLSYNEQFF
>-|TRBV6-2/TRBV6-3|TRBJ2-7|-
TGTGCCAGCAGTGAACGACAGAGCTCCTACGAGCAGTACTTC
CASSERQSSYEQYF
>TRBD1|TRBV11-2|TRBJ2-2|many
TGTGCCAGCAGCCCCTCCACCGGACAGGGCGCCGGGGAGCTGTTTTTT
CASSPSTGQGAGELFF
>TRBD2|TRBV2|TRBJ2-2|-
TGTGCCAGCGGCGATGGGACTAGCGGGGAGGCCGGGGAGCTGTTTTTT
CASGDGTSGEAGELFF
>-|TRBV6-5|TRBJ2-7|-
TGTGCCAGCAGTGATCGGGACAAGGTTTACGAGCAGTACTTC
CASSDRDKVYEQYF
>-|TRBV6-2/TRBV6-3|TRBJ2-1|few
TGTGCCAGCACCCCAGACAGCCTCAATGAGCAGTTCTTC
CASTPDSLNEQFF
>-|TRBV6-6|TRBJ2-3|-
TGTGCCAGCAGTTACCTTCTCTCCACAGATACGCAGTATTTT
CASSYLLSTDTQYF
>-|TRBV5-1|TRBJ1-1|many
TGCGCCAGCAGCTTAAACAGGGCGGCCACTGAAGCTTTCTTT
CASSLNRAATEAFF
>TRBD1|TRBV27|TRBJ1-1|many
TGTGCCAGCAGGATGTCTAAGACAGGGGCCACTGAAGCTTTCTTT
CASRMSKTGATEAFF
>-|TRBV12-3/TRBV12-4|TRBJ1-6|many
TGTGCCAGCAGTCCAACTGGGAACACCAATTCACCCCTCCACTTT
CASSPTGNTNSPLHF
>TRBD2|TRBV30|TRBJ2-3|few
TGTGCCTTGCGGACTAGCGGGAGTGGTGATACGCAGTATTTT
CALRTSGSGDTQYF
>-|TRBV6-1|TRBJ1-1|few
TGTGCCAGCAGTGGAGGAGAGGCATTGAACACTGAAGCTTTCTTT
CASSGGEALNTEAFF
>TRBD1|TRBV2|TRBJ1-5|-
TGTGCCAGCGGGACCGGGACAGGGGGCTTTCAGCCCCAGCATTTT
CASGTGTGGFQPQHF
>-|TRBV18|TRBJ1-6|many
TGTGCCAGCTCACCACGGACAGTCTATAATTCACCCCTCCACTTT
CASSPRTVYNSPLHF
>-|TRBV6-2/TRBV6-3|TRBJ2-7|many
TGTGCCAGCAGCGCCGGGGATTACGAGCAGTACTTC
CASSAGDYEQYF
>-|TRBV7-9|TRBJ2-1|few
TGTGCCAGCAGCTTAACCGGGACATCTGCGGCCGTAAGGTACAATGAGCAGTTCTTC
CASSLTGTSAAVRYNEQFF
>-|TRBV11-2|TRBJ2-7|-
TGTGCCAGCAGCTTAGATCCCGGCCTACCCGGCGAGCAGTACTTC
CASSLDPGLPGEQYF
>-|TRBV12-3/TRBV12-4|TRBJ1-2|-
TGTGCCAGCAGTTTACGGGATTATGGCTACACCTTC
CASSLRDYGYTF
>-|TRBV20-1|TRBJ1-3|-
TGCAGTGCTAGAGAGGTCTCTGGAAACACCATATATTTT
CSAREVSGNTIYF
>-|TRBV5-1|TRBJ1-6|-
TGCGCCAGCAGCTTGGAAGGCAGGGGAAACTCACCCCTCCACTTT
CASSLEGRGNSPLHF